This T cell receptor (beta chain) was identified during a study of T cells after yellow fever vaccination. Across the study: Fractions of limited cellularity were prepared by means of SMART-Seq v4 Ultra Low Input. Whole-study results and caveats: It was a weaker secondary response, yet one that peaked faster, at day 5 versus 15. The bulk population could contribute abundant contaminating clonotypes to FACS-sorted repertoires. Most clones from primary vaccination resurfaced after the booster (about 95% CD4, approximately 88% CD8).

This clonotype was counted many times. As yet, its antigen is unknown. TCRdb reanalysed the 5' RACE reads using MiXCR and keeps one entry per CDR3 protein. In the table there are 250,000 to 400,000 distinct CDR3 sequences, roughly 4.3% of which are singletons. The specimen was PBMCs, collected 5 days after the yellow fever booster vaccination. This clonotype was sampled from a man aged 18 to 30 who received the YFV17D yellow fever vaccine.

This CDR3 is CASSYRGDTDTQYF. CDR3 DNA: TGTGCCAGCAGTTACCGGGGAGACACAGATACGCAGTATTTT. V is TRBV6-5 and J is TRBJ2-3; D possibly corresponds to TRBD2 (5 bases). V lost 2 bases and J lost 2, with 8 bases in between. Germline CDR1 MNHEY, CDR2 SVGAGI. There are 14 residues in the CDR3.